A single sample gave rise to the 32 T cell receptor beta chains below, sequenced in a study of cytomegalovirus exposure and HLA in healthy donors. 13 Jbeta primers and 60 Vbeta primers were used for the PCR. The table came from immunoSEQ multiplex PCR; TCRdb's copy has only in-frame clones and leaves some out. The sample shows around 50,000 clones, about four fifths of them seen only once. The sequenced material came from PBMCs. The receptors come from a man aged 40-49 years in good health and CMV-seronegative.

The chain uses TRBV5-4 and TRBJ1-4, with 8 bases aligning to TRBD1. In germline, CDR1 is SGHNT, CDR2 YYREEE (reference sequence). V dropped 3 bases and J dropped 4; count of bases not matched to a gene: 5. This CDR3 spans 15 amino acids. The CDR3: CASSSWTGSNEKLFF. CDR3 coding DNA: TGTGCCAGCAGCTCCTGGACAGGGAGTAATGAAAAACTGTTTTTT.

This clone is a singleton in its sample. The J gene is TRBJ1-2, the V gene TRBV18, with D perhaps matching TRBD1 (5 bases). Germline CDR1 reads KGHSH; CDR2 reads LQKENI. Between the trimmed V and J ends, which lost 4 bases and 3 bases, there was a span of 9 bases. The CDR3 totals 13 residues. The CDR3 region is CASSLTEDYGYTF. DNA for the CDR3: TGTGCCAGCTCACTGACAGAGGACTATGGCTACACCTTC.

The chain uses TRBV5-1 and TRBJ2-5; the match to TRBD2 covers 10 bases. V trimming: 5 bases; J trimming: 2 bases; junction bases outside the gene matches: 6. Per the germline V gene, CDR1 is SGHRS and CDR2 is YFSETQ. This CDR3 comprises 15 residues. For the CDR3, the DNA is TGCGCCAGCAGGGGGATAGCGGGGGGACAAGAGACCCAGTACTTC. It yields the protein CASRGIAGGQETQYF.

V usage is TRBV11-2 and J usage is TRBJ1-1, with 11 bases matching TRBD1. With 1 base clipped from V and 5 bases from J, the junction kept 12 bases outside the gene matches. This CDR3 is 18 amino acids long. Germline V lookup: CDR1 SGHAT, CDR2 FQNNGV. CDR3 sequence reads: CASSLARPGQGVVTEAFF. DNA of the CDR3: TGTGCCAGCAGCTTAGCCCGACCGGGACAGGGGGTTGTTACTGAAGCTTTCTTT.

The V and J genes are TRBV25-1 and TRBJ2-3, with TRBD2 matching 9 bases. CDR1 is MGHDK, CDR2 SYGVNS, per germline. This CDR3 contains 17 residues. J gave up 2 bases and V 4 bases, and 10 bases lay outside the gene matches. The CDR3 sequence: CASSALGLAGNTDTQYF. The CDR3 bases are TGTGCCAGCAGTGCCCTAGGGCTAGCGGGAAACACAGATACGCAGTATTTT.

V usage is TRBV7-9 and J usage is TRBJ1-2, with D perhaps TRBD1 (5 bases). The V and J ends lost 5 bases and 4 bases respectively, with 17 bases between them. The CDR3 totals 15 residues. Germline lookup yields CDR1 SEHNR and CDR2 FQNEAQ (reference sequence). The CDR3 here is CASSGAVARSYGYTF. Written as DNA, the CDR3 is TGTGCCAGCAGCGGGGCGGTCGCCCGGTCCTATGGCTACACCTTC.

The rearrangement uses TRBV10-3 and TRBJ2-4; TRBD2 matches 13 bases. Looked up from germline, CDR1 is ENHRY and CDR2 is SYGVKD. Trimming took 3 bases from V and 3 from J; bases not matched to a gene: 2. CDR3 size: 16 residues. Written as DNA, the CDR3 is TGTGCCATCAGTGATGGACTAGCGGGAGACAAAAACATTCAGTACTTC. This encodes CAISDGLAGDKNIQYF.

This clone has only a few counts. The rearrangement links TRBV10-3 to TRBJ1-3; the D gene is possibly TRBD1 (5 bases). Germline assignment: CDR1 ENHRY and CDR2 SYGVKD. The CDR3 length is 15 residues. The CDR3, as DNA: TGTGCTACGCAAGTGGGGCTAGATTCTGGAAACACCATATATTTT. As protein: CATQVGLDSGNTIYF.

The rearrangement joins TRBV5-1 to TRBJ2-7; 7 bases align to TRBD1. The V gene end was trimmed by 1 base and the J gene end by 1 base; junction bases not matched to a gene: 2. The CDR3 sequence is 14 residues long. The germline CDR1 and CDR2 sequences are SGHRS and YFSETQ. The CDR3 bases are TGCGCCAGCAGCTTGACAGGGGTATCCTACGAGCAGTACGTC. This translates into CASSLTGVSYEQYV.

V gene TRBV5-1 combines with J gene TRBJ1-1; 9 positions agree with TRBD1. V lost 1 base to trimming and J lost 5 bases; unmatched junction nucleotides: 9. Germline CDR1 reads SGHRS; CDR2 reads YFSETQ. The CDR3 is 16 residues long. Here the CDR3 DNA reads TGCGCCAGCAGCTTGAGGTGGGTGGGACAGGGAACTGAAGCTTTCTTT. This sequence encodes CASSLRWVGQGTEAFF. The full variable domain, its missing parts supplied by reference TRBV5-1 and TRBJ1-1, is KAGVTQTPRYLIKTRGQQVTLSCSPISGHRSVSWYQQTPGQGLQFLFEYFSETQRNKGNFPGRFSGRQFSNSRSEMNVSTLELGDSALYLCASSLRWVGQGTEAFFGQGTRLTVV.

This chain connects TRBV11-3 to TRBJ1-1; no firm D call. This CDR3 comprises 14 residues. Trimming pared 3 bases from V and 4 bases from J, leaving 12 bases between. Germline lookup yields CDR1 SGHNT and CDR2 YENEEA. CDR3 in amino acids: CASSFYQAPTEAFF. The CDR3 DNA follows: TGTGCCAGCAGCTTTTATCAGGCCCCCACTGAAGCTTTCTTT.

This rearrangement joins TRBV6-6 to TRBJ2-1; 8 nucleotides agree with TRBD2. Germline V gene lookup returns CDR1 MNHNY and CDR2 SVGAGI (reference sequence). The CDR3 extends over 15 amino acids. V was clipped by 5 bases and J by 4 bases; unmatched bases: 7. The CDR3 region has the DNA TGTGCCAGCAGTCAACCGGCGGGGGGATACAATGAGCAGTTCTTC. Translation: CASSQPAGGYNEQFF.

Only one count was recorded for this clone. This sequence joins TRBV7-9 and TRBJ1-1; 8 nucleotides agree with TRBD1. This CDR3 spans 19 amino acids. The germline V gene has CDR1 SEHNR and CDR2 FQNEAQ (reference sequence). V trimming: 5 bases; J trimming: 0 bases; junction bases outside the gene matches: 17. The DNA of the CDR3 is TGTGCCAGCAGCCCCCGAGGGTGGGGCAGGGGGCTCATGAACACTGAAGCTTTCTTT. Protein sequence: CASSPRGWGRGLMNTEAFF.

This rearrangement joins TRBV10-2 to TRBJ2-1, with 8 bases identical to TRBD2. Trimming cost V 0 bases and J 7 bases; bases outside gene matches: 8. The CDR3 sequence is 16 residues long. Germline V gives CDR1 WSHSY, CDR2 SAAADI. CDR3 sequence: CASSESKGLGLNEQFF. As DNA, the CDR3 is TGCGCCAGCAGTGAGTCGAAGGGACTAGGTTTGAATGAGCAGTTCTTC.

This chain connects TRBV7-2 to TRBJ2-5; the match to TRBD2 covers 9 bases. The CDR3 has 16 residues. With V trimmed by 2 bases and J by 4 bases, 8 bases remained unmatched. In germline, CDR1 is SGHTA, CDR2 FQGNSA. The CDR3 DNA reads as TGTGCCAGCAGCTTATCTCCTAGCGGGGTAGCAGAGACCCAGTACTTC. Its protein product is CASSLSPSGVAETQYF.

This chain links TRBV30 with TRBJ1-5; D gene uncertain. CDR1 is GTSNPN, CDR2 SVGIG, per germline (reference sequence). The CDR3 loop spans 15 amino acids. Trimming took off 0 bases at V and 0 bases at J, with 9 bases between the two ends. The chain's CDR3 is CAWSVETNSNQPQHF. CDR3 in DNA: TGTGCCTGGAGTGTAGAAACTAATAGCAATCAGCCCCAGCATTTT. Combining the CDR3 with reference TRBV30 and TRBJ1-5 gives the whole variable domain SQTIHQWPATLVQPVGSPLSLECTVEGTSNPNLYWYRQAAGRGLQLLFYSVGIGQISSEVPQNLSASRPQDRQFILSSKKLLLSDSGFYLCAWSVETNSNQPQHFGDGTRLSIL.

This sequence joins TRBV2 and TRBJ1-2, with 10 bases lining up with TRBD1. Per germline, CDR1 SNHLY and CDR2 FYNNEI. After removal of 6 bases from V and 7 bases from J, the junction contained 5 bases not matched to a gene. The CDR3 extends over 13 amino acids. The CDR3: CASRGQGFGGYTF. The CDR3 nucleotides read TGTGCCAGCAGGGGACAGGGGTTTGGTGGCTACACCTTC.

The chain links TRBV11-2 to TRBJ2-3; a possible D gene is TRBD2 (6 bases). The CDR3 is 15 residues long. V was clipped by 6 bases and J by 4 bases, with 17 bases between them. The germline CDR1 and CDR2 sequences are SGHAT and FQNNGV. In nucleotides, the CDR3 is TGTGCCAGCAGACCCGATGGGGGGATAGCAGATACGCAGTATTTT. Translation gives CASRPDGGIADTQYF.

For the CDR3, the DNA is TGTGCCAGCAGTGAAGTGAGGCAGGGGGGCTACACCTTC. This encodes CASSEVRQGGYTF. The chain couples TRBV6-1 to TRBJ1-2; D possibly corresponds to TRBD1 (6 bases). The CDR3 is 13 amino acids. The V end was cut by 1 base, the J end by 8 bases, with 11 bases between. The V gene's germline CDR1 is MNHNS and CDR2 SASEGT.

The chain uses TRBV7-8 and TRBJ2-3; TRBD2 agrees at 8 bases. Unmatched junction bases numbered 8, after V lost 5 bases and J lost 4 bases. This CDR3 spans 15 amino acids. CDR1 is SGHVS, CDR2 FQNEAQ, per germline. CDR3 coding DNA: TGTGCCAGCAGCCCAACGGGGGGGCGGGCAGATACGCAGTATTTT. Its translation is CASSPTGGRADTQYF.

This clone came up a few times. The V call is TRBV25-1, the J call TRBJ2-2; TRBD1 aligns across 10 bases. The CDR3 totals 15 residues. V shed 4 bases and J 7 bases; nucleotides not matched to a gene: 6. Germline loops: CDR1 MGHDK, CDR2 SYGVNS. In DNA, the CDR3 is TGTGCCAGCAGTGGCGGGACAGGGGCCTACGGGGAGCTGTTTTTT. It is translated as CASSGGTGAYGELFF. The full variable domain, rest sourced from reference TRBV25-1 and TRBJ2-2, is EADIYQTPRYLVIGTGKKITLECSQTMGHDKMYWYQQDPGMELHLIHYSYGVNSTEKGDLSSESTVSRIRTEHFPLTLESARPSHTSQYLCASSGGTGAYGELFFGEGSRLTVL.

Written as DNA, the CDR3 is TGTGCCAGCAGCTTAGTTGGGACTAGCTACGAGCAGTACTTC. Protein product: CASSLVGTSYEQYF. V usage is TRBV7-9 and J usage is TRBJ2-7; 8 nucleotides align to TRBD2. The CDR3 extends over 14 amino acids. V lost 1 base to trimming and J lost 3 bases; unmatched junction nucleotides: 2. Per germline, CDR1 SEHNR and CDR2 FQNEAQ (reference sequence).

The V gene is TRBV4-3, the J gene TRBJ2-6; unclear D gene. The ends were cut back, 1 base at V and 2 bases at J, with 6 bases in the middle. CDR3 length: 15 amino acids. Germline CDR1 is LGHNA and CDR2 is YSLEER. CDR3 nucleotide sequence: TGCGCCAGCAGCCAAGGTAATACTGGGGCCAACGTCCTGACTTTC. This gives the protein CASSQGNTGANVLTF.

The chain joins TRBV5-1 to TRBJ1-3; 7 nucleotides match TRBD1. The CDR3 loop spans 15 amino acids. The J segment lost 0 bases and the V segment lost 0 bases, leaving 0 bases of the junction unmatched. Germline CDR1 and CDR2: SGHRS and YFSETQ. CDR3 DNA sequence: TGCGCCAGCAGCTTGGCAGGGGGCTCTGGAAACACCATATATTTT. It yields the protein CASSLAGGSGNTIYF.

The chain has TRBV20-1 and TRBJ1-2; unclear D gene. V lost 3 bases to trimming and J lost 2 bases, with 4 bases between them. The V gene's germline CDR1 is DFQATT and CDR2 SNEGSKA (reference sequence). This CDR3 has 11 amino acids. This chain's CDR3 is CSARRNYGYTF. CDR3 in DNA: TGCAGTGCTAGGCGCAACTATGGCTACACCTTC.

This chain connects TRBV30 to TRBJ1-6, with D maybe TRBD1 (5 bases). The CDR3 sequence is 14 residues long. Germline lookup yields CDR1 GTSNPN and CDR2 SVGIG (reference sequence). Deletions cut 4 bases from V and 6 bases from J, with 13 bases between. CDR3 nucleotide sequence: TGTGCCTGGATAAATGGGGGGGTTAATTCACCCCTCCACTTT. It codes for CAWINGGVNSPLHF. The variable domain in full, completed from reference TRBV30 and TRBJ1-6, reads SQTIHQWPATLVQPVGSPLSLECTVEGTSNPNLYWYRQAAGRGLQLLFYSVGIGQISSEVPQNLSASRPQDRQFILSSKKLLLSDSGFYLCAWINGGVNSPLHFGNGTRLTVT.

J is TRBJ1-2 and V is TRBV14; D unclear. The V end was cut by 0 bases, the J end by 2 bases, with 10 bases between. Germline CDR1 and CDR2: SGHDN and FVKESK. This CDR3 contains 15 residues. CDR3 sequence: CASSQDMSRNYGYTF. CDR3 sequence (DNA): TGTGCCAGCAGCCAAGACATGTCTCGGAACTATGGCTACACCTTC.

CDR3 sequence: CASSPGTSGGYEQYF. CDR3 nucleotides: TGTGCCAGCAGCCCAGGGACTAGCGGGGGATACGAGCAGTACTTC. V gene TRBV7-6 combines with J gene TRBJ2-7; TRBD2 matches 14 bases. V shed 5 bases, J shed 4 bases, and the junction held 4 bases outside the gene matches. CDR1 is SGHVS and CDR2 is FNYEAQ in the germline V gene. The CDR3 loop spans 15 amino acids.

J is TRBJ2-1 and V is TRBV5-1, with 8 bases identical to TRBD1. This CDR3 is 14 amino acids long. Germline lookup yields CDR1 SGHRS and CDR2 YFSETQ. The V segment lost 6 bases and the J segment 4 bases; nucleotides outside the gene matches: 6. This CDR3 reads CASTGTGQYNEQFF. In DNA form, the CDR3 reads TGCGCCAGCACCGGGACAGGACAATACAATGAGCAGTTCTTC. The whole variable domain, remainder taken from reference TRBV5-1 and TRBJ2-1, is KAGVTQTPRYLIKTRGQQVTLSCSPISGHRSVSWYQQTPGQGLQFLFEYFSETQRNKGNFPGRFSGRQFSNSRSEMNVSTLELGDSALYLCASTGTGQYNEQFFGPGTRLTVL.

The CDR3 region has the DNA TGTGCCAGCAGGCAGGCATCGCACCTGAACACTGAAGCTTTCTTT. Its protein product is CASRQASHLNTEAFF. The chain is built from TRBV6-5 and TRBJ1-1; D is uncertain. CDR1 MNHEY and CDR2 SVGAGI come from the germline V gene. With 6 bases removed from V and 0 bases from J, the gap between germline ends came to 14 bases. CDR3 length equals 15 residues.

The J gene is TRBJ1-2, the V gene TRBV27; TRBD1 agrees at 10 bases. The CDR3 spans 14 residues. V shed 5 bases and J 8 bases; nucleotides not matched to a gene: 8. The germline CDR1 and CDR2 sequences are MNHEY and SMNVEV (reference sequence). CDR3 sequence reads: CASSPGTGVYGYTF. Here the CDR3 DNA reads TGTGCCAGCAGTCCCGGGACAGGGGTATACGGCTACACCTTC.

J is TRBJ1-6 and V is TRBV30; D remains unclear. The CDR3 runs to 14 residues. The V end was cut by 5 bases, the J end by 7 bases, with 15 bases between. The germline CDR1 and CDR2 sequences are GTSNPN and SVGIG (reference sequence). As DNA, the CDR3 is TGTGCCTGGGTTGGAGGGCAGGAAAATTCACCCCTCCACTTT. Translation gives CAWVGGQENSPLHF.